The clone carrying this T cell receptor (beta chain) was counted at least ten times. The data were obtained in a study of T cells after yellow fever vaccination. Findings of the study overall: Reappearing after the booster were most of the clones from primary vaccination (around 96% CD4, 75% to 90% CD8).

Germline trimming cut 1 base from V and 7 bases from J; bases unmatched to any gene: 4. CDR1 and CDR2 from the germline V gene are LGHNA and YSLEER. The CDR3 is made up of 15 amino acids. Template-switching 5'RACE yielded the TCR cDNA; a universal primer site and UMIs were added in the process. Each CDR3 protein is one row after TCRdb ran MiXCR on the 5' RACE reads. The repertoire holds some 52,000 distinct CDR3 sequences, 6.6% seen once, with approximately 24% in the top ten. The chain employs TRBV4-3 and TRBJ2-3, with 11 bases that match TRBD1. Sequencing used CD8+ T cells not binding an NS4B(214-222) dextramer, sorted from PBMCs, obtained approximately 47 days after the first yellow fever vaccination. This receptor was obtained from a man between 18 and 35 years old who received the YFV17D yellow fever vaccine. CDR3 residues: CASSQGTGGGNTQYF. In nucleotides, the CDR3 is TGCGCCAGCAGCCAAGGGACAGGGGGCGGGAATACGCAGTATTTT.